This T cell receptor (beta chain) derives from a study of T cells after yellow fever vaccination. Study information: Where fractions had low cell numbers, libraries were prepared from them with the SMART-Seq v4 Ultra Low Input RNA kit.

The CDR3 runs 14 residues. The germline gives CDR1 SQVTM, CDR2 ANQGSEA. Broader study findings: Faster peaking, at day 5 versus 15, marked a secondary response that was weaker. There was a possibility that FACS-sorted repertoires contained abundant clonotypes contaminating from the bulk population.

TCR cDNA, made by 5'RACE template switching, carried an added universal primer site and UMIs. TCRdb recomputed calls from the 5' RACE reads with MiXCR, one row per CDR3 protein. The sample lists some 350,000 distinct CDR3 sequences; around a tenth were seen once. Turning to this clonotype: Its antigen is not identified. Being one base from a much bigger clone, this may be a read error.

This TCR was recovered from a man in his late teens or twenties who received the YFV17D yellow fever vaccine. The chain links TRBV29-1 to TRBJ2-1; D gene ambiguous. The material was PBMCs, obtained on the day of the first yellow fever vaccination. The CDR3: CNVEYSGSYNEQFF. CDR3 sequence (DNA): TGCAACGTTGAATATTCGGGCAGCTACAATGAGCAGTTCTTC.